This TCR beta chain was obtained from a study of shared clonotypes between healthy human individuals (dated by TCRdb to 2018 to 2020). In terms of the full investigation: Three men and a couple of women, aged 18 to 49 years, made up the cohort. Between about 0.85 and 9.5 billion PBMCs per donor were obtained by leukapheresis. To estimate repertoire size and how much clonotypes are shared between individuals, the study performed deep sequencing of blood TCR repertoires from a handful of healthy adults. Different laboratories and diverse techniques were used to prepare libraries and sequence TCR repertoires, to increase sequencing depth and limit assay-specific biases. General findings and caveats noted by the study authors: The genetic and exposure-history diversity represented was limited by the small number of donors. Sampling was restricted to blood, and TCR repertoires in tissue are likely to differ from TCR repertoires in blood. Pairwise subsampling led to the expectation that sequencing depth would affect the degree of clonotype sharing among donors.

This clone occurred many times. Its binding antigen is unknown. Nothing much larger sits one base from this clone, and base qualities are not available. The donors were healthy, HIV-negative adults with no recently reported acute infections or vaccinations. All donors were Caucasian adults living in Nashville, Tennessee, USA. For unsorted samples, some 90 million PBMCs were counted and genomic DNA was extracted with the QIAamp DNA Blood Mini kit. Blood was collected by leukapheresis, and PBMCs were isolated by Ficoll-Histopaque density gradient centrifugation and then cryopreserved in liquid nitrogen vapor phase. TCR CDR3 regions were amplified from genomic DNA by multiplex PCR using the deep immunoSEQ assay. Extracted genomic DNA from each cell subset was spread evenly across all wells of several immunoSEQ 96-well plates, with each plate serving as a replicate. For unsorted PBMC, approximately 300 ng of genomic DNA, equivalent to 25,000 to 35,000 T cell genomes, went into each replicate PCR. Ten immunoSEQ deep assay plates were used to sequence unsorted PBMC genomic DNA. The purified libraries were quantified using a Qubit 3.0 fluorometer, sized with a Bioanalyzer 2100, and then quantified again using the KAPA Library Quantification kit. Every immunoSEQ 96-well plate was sequenced on a separate single-read 150-cycle Illumina NextSeq 550 flow cell. In the authors' own workflow: Because the immunoSEQ output included only junctional sequences and no quality scores, the filtering could not be the same as the filtering used for full-length reads. To assign V/J genes and CDR3, sequences were annotated using PyIR, a Python wrapper for IgBLAST v1.9, with IMGT germline references. Reads were filtered out if the reads had weak V/J assignments (E-value above 1e-6), no CDR3, stop codons, out-of-frame junctions, or ambiguous translated residues. V3J clonotypes were defined as sequences sharing an identical inferred V gene, J gene, and CDR3 amino acid sequence. Percentage overlap between repertoires was computed as shared unique clonotypes divided by the size of the smaller repertoire. Three approaches were used to assess repertoire richness: RTK rarefaction, the Chao1 estimator, and Recon v2.1 estimates of unobserved clonotypes. Sourced from immuneACCESS, this table was stored by TCRdb with only in-frame sequences that have V and J called. A share of the clones is absent; for the studies checked, an unresolved V gene accounts for under half, and the remainder has no known explanation. The DNA gave D and trimming, while V, J and clone size come from that table. The sample contains a few hundred thousand clones, roughly 85% of them found a single time. Roughly 12% of the sample comes from the top ten.

V loses 0 bases at its end and J loses 5 bases; junction bases beyond the gene matches: 1. Spanning cysteine to phenylalanine, the CDR3 consists of 14 amino acids. Left in the record is the CDR3 DNA by itself, 42 bases read in frame from the first base. As encoded in the germline V gene, CDR1 is MDHEN while CDR2 is SYDVKM. The TCR sequence derives from a woman aged 40 to 49 in good health. Some clones in this sample may be carry-over from other donors' samples. Sample: PBMCs. The chain joins TRBV28 to TRBJ2-3; 8 central bases correspond to TRBD2. The CDR3 protein is CASSLWGLGDTQYF. The bases are TGTGCCAGCAGTTTATGGGGACTAGGAGATACGCAGTATTTT.